This record covers a single TCR beta chain. Antigen: not known. These data are taken from a study of blood T cells in healthy people across ages. The authors ran a second PCR of 7 to 11 cycles using a sample-barcoded 5' primer and a J-beta primer mix. TCRdb redid the calling of the 5' RACE reads with MiXCR, one entry per CDR3 protein. Of hundreds of thousands of distinct CDR3 sequences in the sample, 20% to 25% are singletons; the top ten hold roughly 3.9%. Study-level findings and limits: PBMCs that were unsorted prevented a conclusive naive versus antigen-experienced comparison. The fall in TCR beta diversity per million T cells was roughly linear with age.

The sample consisted of blood. This clonotype was sampled from a man between 65 and 79 years old in good health.

The CDR3 spells CASSPNRGVGGGEQYF. The DNA of the CDR3 is TGTGCCAGCAGCCCAAACCGCGGAGTGGGGGGAGGCGAGCAGTACTTC. The chain has TRBV7-6 and TRBJ2-7, with a possible D match to TRBD2 (6 bases). The CDR3 has 16 amino acids. The ends were cut back, 5 bases at V and 6 bases at J, with 23 bases in the middle. Germline V gene data show CDR1 as SGHVS and CDR2 as FNYEAQ.